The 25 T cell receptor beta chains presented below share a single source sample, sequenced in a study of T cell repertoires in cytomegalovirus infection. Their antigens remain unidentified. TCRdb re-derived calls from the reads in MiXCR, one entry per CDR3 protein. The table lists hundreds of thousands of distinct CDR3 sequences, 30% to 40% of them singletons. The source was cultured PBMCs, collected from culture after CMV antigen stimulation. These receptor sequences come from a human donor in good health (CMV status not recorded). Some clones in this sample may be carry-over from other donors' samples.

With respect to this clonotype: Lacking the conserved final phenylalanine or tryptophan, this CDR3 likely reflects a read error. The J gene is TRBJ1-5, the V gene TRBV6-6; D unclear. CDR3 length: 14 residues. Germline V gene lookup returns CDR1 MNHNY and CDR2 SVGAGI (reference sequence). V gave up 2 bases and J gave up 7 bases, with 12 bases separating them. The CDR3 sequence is CASSYDDLGQPQHL. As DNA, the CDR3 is TGTGCCAGCAGTTACGATGATCTGGGGCAGCCCCAGCATTTA.

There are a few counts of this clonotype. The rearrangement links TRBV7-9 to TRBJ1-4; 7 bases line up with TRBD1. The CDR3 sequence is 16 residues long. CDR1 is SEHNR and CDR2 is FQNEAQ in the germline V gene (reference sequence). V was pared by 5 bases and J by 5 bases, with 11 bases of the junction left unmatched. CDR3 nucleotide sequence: TGTGCCAGCAGCGGAGATGGGACAGATCAAAATGAAAAACTGTTTTTT. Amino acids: CASSGDGTDQNEKLFF.

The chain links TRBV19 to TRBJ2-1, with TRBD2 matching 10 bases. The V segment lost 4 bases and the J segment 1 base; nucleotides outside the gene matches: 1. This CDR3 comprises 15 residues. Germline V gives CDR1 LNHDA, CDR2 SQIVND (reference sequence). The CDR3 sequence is CASSKLAGSYNEQFF. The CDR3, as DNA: TGTGCCAGTAGTAAACTAGCGGGGTCCTACAATGAGCAGTTCTTC.

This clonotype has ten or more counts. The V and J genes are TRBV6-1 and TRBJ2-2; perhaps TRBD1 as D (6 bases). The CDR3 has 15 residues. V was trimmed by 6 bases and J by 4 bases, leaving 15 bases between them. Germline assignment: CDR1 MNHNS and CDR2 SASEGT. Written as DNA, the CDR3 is TGTGCCAGCAGCAGGGGCGTTTGGAGCACCGGGGAGCTGTTTTTT. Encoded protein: CASSRGVWSTGELFF.

The CDR3 here is CASSQDQQTDTQYF. CDR3 nucleotide sequence: TGTGCCAGCAGCCAAGATCAACAGACAGATACGCAGTATTTT. The V gene is TRBV3-1, the J gene TRBJ2-3; D is ambiguous. Germline V gene data show CDR1 as LGHDT and CDR2 as YNNKEL (reference sequence). This CDR3 contains 14 residues. Trimming pared 0 bases from V and 3 bases from J, leaving 7 bases between.

CDR3 residues: CASRTGPNTEAFF. In DNA, the CDR3 is TGTGCCAGCAGGACCGGGCCGAACACTGAAGCTTTCTTT. J is TRBJ1-1 and V is TRBV6-2 or TRBV6-3; unclear D gene. Trimming stripped 6 bases from V and 1 base from J, with 9 bases between. Germline CDR1 MNHEY, CDR2 SVGEGT. This CDR3 contains 13 residues.

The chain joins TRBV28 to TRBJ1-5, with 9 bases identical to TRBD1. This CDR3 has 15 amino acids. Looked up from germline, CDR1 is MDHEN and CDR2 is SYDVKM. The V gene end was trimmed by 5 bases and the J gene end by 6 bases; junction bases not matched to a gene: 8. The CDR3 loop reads CASSPLYRGLQPQHF. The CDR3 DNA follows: TGTGCCAGCAGTCCACTCTACAGGGGGCTTCAGCCCCAGCATTTT.

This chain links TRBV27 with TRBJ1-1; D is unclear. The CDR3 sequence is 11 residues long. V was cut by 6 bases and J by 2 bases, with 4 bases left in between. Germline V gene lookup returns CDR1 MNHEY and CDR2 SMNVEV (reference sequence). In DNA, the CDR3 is TGTGCCAGCAGATATAACACTGAAGCTTTCTTT. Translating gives CASRYNTEAFF.

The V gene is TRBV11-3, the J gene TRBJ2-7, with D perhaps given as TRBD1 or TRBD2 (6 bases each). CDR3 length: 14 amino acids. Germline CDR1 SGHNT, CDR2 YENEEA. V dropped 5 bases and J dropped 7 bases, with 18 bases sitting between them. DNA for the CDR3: TGTGCCAGCAGCGCGGGGTTGGCACAGGGAGAGCAGTACGTC. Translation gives CASSAGLAQGEQYV.

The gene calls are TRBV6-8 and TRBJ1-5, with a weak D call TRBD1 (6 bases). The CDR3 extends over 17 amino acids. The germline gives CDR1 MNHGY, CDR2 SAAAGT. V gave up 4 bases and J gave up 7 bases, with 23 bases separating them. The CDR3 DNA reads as TGTGCCAGCAGTTCAGGACGCTTCCAGGGGACGGGACAGCCCCAGCATTTT. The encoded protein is CASSSGRFQGTGQPQHF.

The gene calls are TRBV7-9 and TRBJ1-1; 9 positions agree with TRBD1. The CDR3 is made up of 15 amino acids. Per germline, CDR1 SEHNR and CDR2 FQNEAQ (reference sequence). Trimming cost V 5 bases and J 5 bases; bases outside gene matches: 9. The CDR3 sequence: CASSRAGTGSTEAFF. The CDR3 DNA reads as TGTGCCAGCAGCCGTGCCGGGACAGGGAGTACTGAAGCTTTCTTT.

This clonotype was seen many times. In DNA form, the CDR3 reads TGTGCCAGCAGCCGGGACAGACAAGAGACCCAGTACTTC. Its protein is CASSRDRQETQYF. The V call is TRBV7-2, the J call TRBJ2-5; 7 bases line up with TRBD1. Trimming took 5 bases from V and 2 from J; bases not matched to a gene: 2. The CDR3 contains 13 residues. Germline V gives CDR1 SGHTA, CDR2 FQGNSA.

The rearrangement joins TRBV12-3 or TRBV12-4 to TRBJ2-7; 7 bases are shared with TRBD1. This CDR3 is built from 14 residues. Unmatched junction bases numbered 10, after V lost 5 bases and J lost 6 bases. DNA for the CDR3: TGTGCCAGCAGTCCGACAGGGACCGCCGGCGAGCAGTACTTC. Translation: CASSPTGTAGEQYF.

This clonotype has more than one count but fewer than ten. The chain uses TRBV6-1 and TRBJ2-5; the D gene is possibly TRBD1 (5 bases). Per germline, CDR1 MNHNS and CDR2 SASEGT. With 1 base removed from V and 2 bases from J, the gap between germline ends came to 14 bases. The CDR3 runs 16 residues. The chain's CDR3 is CASSEEGKTVQETQYF. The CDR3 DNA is TGTGCCAGCAGTGAAGAGGGTAAGACAGTACAAGAGACCCAGTACTTC.

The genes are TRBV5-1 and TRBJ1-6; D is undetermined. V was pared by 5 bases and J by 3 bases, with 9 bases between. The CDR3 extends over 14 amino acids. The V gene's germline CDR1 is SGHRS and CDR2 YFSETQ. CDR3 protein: CASRGVDYNSPLHF. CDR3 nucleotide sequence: TGCGCCAGCAGGGGTGTTGACTATAATTCACCCCTCCACTTT.

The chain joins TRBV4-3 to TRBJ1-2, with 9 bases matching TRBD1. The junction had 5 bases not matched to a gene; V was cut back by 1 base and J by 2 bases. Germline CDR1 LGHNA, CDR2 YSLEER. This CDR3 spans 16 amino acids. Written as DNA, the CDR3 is TGCGCCAGCAGCCAAGCCGGGACAGGGCCCAACTATGGCTACACCTTC. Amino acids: CASSQAGTGPNYGYTF.

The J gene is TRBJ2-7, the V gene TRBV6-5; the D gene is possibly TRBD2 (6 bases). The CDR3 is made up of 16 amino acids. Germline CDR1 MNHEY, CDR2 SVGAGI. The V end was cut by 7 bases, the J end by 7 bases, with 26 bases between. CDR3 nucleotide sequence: TGTGCCAGCACCCAGGAGGGTAGCGGCCAGCTACGAGAGCAGTACGTC. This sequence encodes CASTQEGSGQLREQYV.

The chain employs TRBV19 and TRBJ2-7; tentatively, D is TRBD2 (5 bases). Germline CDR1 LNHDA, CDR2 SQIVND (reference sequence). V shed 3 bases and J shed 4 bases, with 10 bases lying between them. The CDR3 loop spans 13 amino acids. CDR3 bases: TGTGCCAGTAGTATCGACACGGGGTACGAGCAGTACTTC. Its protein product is CASSIDTGYEQYF.

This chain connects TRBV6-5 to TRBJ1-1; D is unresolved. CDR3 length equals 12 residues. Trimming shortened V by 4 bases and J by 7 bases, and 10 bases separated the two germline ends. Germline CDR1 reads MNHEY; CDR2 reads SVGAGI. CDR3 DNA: TGTGCCAGCAGTTCACTCGGACTTGAAGCTTTCTTT. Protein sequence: CASSSLGLEAFF.

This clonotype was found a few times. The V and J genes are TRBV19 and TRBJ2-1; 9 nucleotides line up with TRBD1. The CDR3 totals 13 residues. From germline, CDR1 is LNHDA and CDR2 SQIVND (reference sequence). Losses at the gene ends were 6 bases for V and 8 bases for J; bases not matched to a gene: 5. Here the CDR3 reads CASSPGQGYEQFF. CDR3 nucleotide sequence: TGTGCCAGTAGCCCGGGACAGGGATATGAGCAGTTCTTC.

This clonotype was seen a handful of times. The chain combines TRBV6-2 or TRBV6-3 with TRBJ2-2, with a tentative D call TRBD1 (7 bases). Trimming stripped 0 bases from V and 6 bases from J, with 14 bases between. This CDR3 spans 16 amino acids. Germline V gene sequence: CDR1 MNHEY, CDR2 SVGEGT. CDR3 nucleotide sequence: TGTGCCAGCAGTTACTCAGGACTCAGGGGGGCCGGGGAGCTGTTTTTT. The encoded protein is CASSYSGLRGAGELFF.

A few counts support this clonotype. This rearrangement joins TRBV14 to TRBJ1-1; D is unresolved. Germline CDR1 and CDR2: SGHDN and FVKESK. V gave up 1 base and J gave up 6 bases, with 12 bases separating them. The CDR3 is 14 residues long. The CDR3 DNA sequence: TGTGCCAGCAGCCAAGTCGGCAGCCCTCCTGAAGCTTTCTTT. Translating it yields CASSQVGSPPEAFF.

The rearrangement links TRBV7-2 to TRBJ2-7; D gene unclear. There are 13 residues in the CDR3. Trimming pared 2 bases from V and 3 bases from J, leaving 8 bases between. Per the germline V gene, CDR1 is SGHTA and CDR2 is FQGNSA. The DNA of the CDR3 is TGTGCCAGCAGCTTACAGAAATACTACGAGCAGTACGTC. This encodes CASSLQKYYEQYV.

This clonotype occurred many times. CDR3 residues: CASSLLAGASYNEQFF. Here the CDR3 DNA reads TGTGCCAGCAGCCTACTAGCGGGAGCGTCTTACAATGAGCAGTTCTTC. The chain joins TRBV11-1 to TRBJ2-1; 11 bases are shared with TRBD2. The CDR3 loop spans 16 amino acids. V was pared by 5 bases and J by 4 bases, with 7 bases of the junction left unmatched. Germline CDR1 is SGHAT and CDR2 is FQDESV (reference sequence).

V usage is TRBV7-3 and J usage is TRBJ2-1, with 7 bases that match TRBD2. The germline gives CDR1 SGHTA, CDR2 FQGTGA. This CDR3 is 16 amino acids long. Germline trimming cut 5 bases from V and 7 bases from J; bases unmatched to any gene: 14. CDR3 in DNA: TGTGCCAGCAGCCGCCAAGGGGCGGGGGAGTCAAATGAGCAGTTCTTC. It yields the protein CASSRQGAGESNEQFF. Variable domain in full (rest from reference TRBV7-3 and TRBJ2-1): GAGVSQTPSNKVTEKGKYVELRCDPISGHTALYWYRQSLGQGPEFLIYFQGTGAADDSGLPNDRFFAVRPEGSVSTLKIQRTERGDSAVYLCASSRQGAGESNEQFFGPGTRLTVL.